Shown below are 5 T cell receptor beta chains from a single sample sequenced in a study of neoadjuvant anti-PD-1 for oral cavity cancer (dated by TCRdb to about 2021). According to the study, the label for this sample's time point signals: before neoadjuvant nivolumab. The library came from the immunoSEQ multiplex PCR assay. What TCRdb holds here is the immuneACCESS table cut down to in-frame rearrangements. Part of the clones is not present; checked against another copy, under half of the missing clones reflect an unresolved V gene, and the others are unexplained. The table for this sample lists roughly 14,000 clones; roughly 68% of them were counted only once. The ten largest make up nearly 3% of the sample. This material consisted of PBMCs, taken before nivolumab (anti-PD-1) treatment. The receptors originated from a person aged 35-79 years with oral cavity squamous cell carcinoma.

This chain links TRBV7-8 with TRBJ2-7; perhaps D is TRBD1 or TRBD2 (5 bases each). The V gene's germline CDR1 is SGHVS and CDR2 FQNEAQ. V was pared by 7 bases and J by 2 bases, with 15 bases between. The CDR3 extends over 14 amino acids. In nucleotides, the CDR3 is TGTGCCAGCACCCCGGGACGGCTTGCCTACGAGCAGTACTTC. Its protein product is CASTPGRLAYEQYF.

The chain recombines TRBV30 with TRBJ1-1, with a possible D match to TRBD1 (6 bases). V was trimmed by 0 bases and J by 5 bases, leaving 13 bases between them. This CDR3 region has 14 residues. Germline V gene data show CDR1 as GTSNPN and CDR2 as SVGIG (reference sequence). CDR3 in amino acids: CAWSVPGVGTEAFF. The CDR3 DNA sequence: TGTGCCTGGAGTGTACCAGGGGTGGGAACTGAAGCTTTCTTT. The whole variable domain, filled in from reference TRBV30 and TRBJ1-1, reads SQTIHQWPATLVQPVGSPLSLECTVEGTSNPNLYWYRQAAGRGLQLLFYSVGIGQISSEVPQNLSASRPQDRQFILSSKKLLLSDSGFYLCAWSVPGVGTEAFFGQGTRLTVV.

The gene calls are TRBV6-5 and TRBJ1-1, with a possible D match to TRBD1 (5 bases). Germline CDR1 reads MNHEY; CDR2 reads SVGAGI. The V end lost 6 bases, the J end lost 10 bases, and 24 bases lay between the germline ends. The CDR3 has 15 residues. CDR3 sequence reads: CASSYTGGTPLGAFF. CDR3 DNA sequence: TGTGCCAGCAGCTACACGGGGGGGACCCCTCTCGGAGCTTTCTTT.

The chain couples TRBV10-3 to TRBJ2-3; 8 bases fit TRBD2. Germline lookup yields CDR1 ENHRY and CDR2 SYGVKD. J gave up 0 bases and V 8 bases, and 10 bases lay outside the gene matches. The CDR3 is 16 amino acids. DNA for the CDR3: TGTGCCATCGGGGGTGGTAGCGGGACTAGCACAGATACGCAGTATTTT. Amino acid sequence: CAIGGGSGTSTDTQYF.

The chain has TRBV5-1 and TRBJ2-5; D may be TRBD1 (6 bases). The CDR3 runs to 13 residues. Germline V lookup: CDR1 SGHRS, CDR2 YFSETQ. Trimming stripped 5 bases from V and 2 bases from J, with 10 bases between. In DNA form, the CDR3 reads TGCGCCAGCAGTTTTCAGGGGCAAGAGACCCAGTACTTC. Its protein product is CASSFQGQETQYF. The full variable domain, its missing parts supplied by reference TRBV5-1 and TRBJ2-5, is KAGVTQTPRYLIKTRGQQVTLSCSPISGHRSVSWYQQTPGQGLQFLFEYFSETQRNKGNFPGRFSGRQFSNSRSEMNVSTLELGDSALYLCASSFQGQETQYFGPGTRLLVL.